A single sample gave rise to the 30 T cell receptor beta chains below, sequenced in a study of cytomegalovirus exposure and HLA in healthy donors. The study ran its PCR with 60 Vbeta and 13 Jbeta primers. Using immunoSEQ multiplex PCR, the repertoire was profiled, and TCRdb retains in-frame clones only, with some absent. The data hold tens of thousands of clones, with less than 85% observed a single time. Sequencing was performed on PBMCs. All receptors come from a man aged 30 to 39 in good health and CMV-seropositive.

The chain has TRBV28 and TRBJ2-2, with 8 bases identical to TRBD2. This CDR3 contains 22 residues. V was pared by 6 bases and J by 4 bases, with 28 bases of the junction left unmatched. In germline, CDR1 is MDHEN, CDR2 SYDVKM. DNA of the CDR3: TGTGCCAGCAGCCCTCTGGTTGGAGGACGAGTCGGGGGGGGCGAGGGCACCGGGGAGCTGTTTTTT. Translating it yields CASSPLVGGRVGGGEGTGELFF.

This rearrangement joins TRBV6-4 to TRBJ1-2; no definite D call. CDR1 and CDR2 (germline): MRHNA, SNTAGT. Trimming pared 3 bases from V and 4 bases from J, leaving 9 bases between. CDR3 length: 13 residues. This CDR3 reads CASSENYGYGYTF. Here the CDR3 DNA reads TGTGCCAGCAGTGAAAACTACGGCTATGGCTACACCTTC.

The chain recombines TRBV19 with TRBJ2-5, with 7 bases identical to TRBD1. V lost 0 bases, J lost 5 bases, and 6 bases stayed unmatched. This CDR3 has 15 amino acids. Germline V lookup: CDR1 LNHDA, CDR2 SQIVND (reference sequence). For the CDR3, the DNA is TGTGCCAGTAGTATAGATCCCCAGGGGGTTGAGACCCAGTACTTC. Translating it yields CASSIDPQGVETQYF.

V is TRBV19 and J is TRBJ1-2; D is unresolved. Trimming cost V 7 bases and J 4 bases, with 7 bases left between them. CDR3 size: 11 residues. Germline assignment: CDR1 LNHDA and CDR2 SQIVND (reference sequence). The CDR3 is CASKRAYGYTF. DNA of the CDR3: TGTGCCAGTAAGAGGGCCTATGGCTACACCTTC.

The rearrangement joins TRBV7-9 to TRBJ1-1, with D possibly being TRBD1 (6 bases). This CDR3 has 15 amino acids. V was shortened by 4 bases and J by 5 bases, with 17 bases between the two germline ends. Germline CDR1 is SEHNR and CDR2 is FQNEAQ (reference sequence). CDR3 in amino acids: CASSSEAYRATEAFF. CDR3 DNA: TGTGCCAGCAGCTCTGAAGCTTACAGGGCGACTGAAGCTTTCTTT.

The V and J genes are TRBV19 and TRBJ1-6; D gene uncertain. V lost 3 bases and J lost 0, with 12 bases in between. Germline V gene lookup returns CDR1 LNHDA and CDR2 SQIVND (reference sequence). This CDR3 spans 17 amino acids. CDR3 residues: CASSMILGSSYNSPLHF. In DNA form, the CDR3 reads TGTGCCAGTAGTATGATATTGGGGAGCTCCTATAATTCACCCCTCCACTTT.

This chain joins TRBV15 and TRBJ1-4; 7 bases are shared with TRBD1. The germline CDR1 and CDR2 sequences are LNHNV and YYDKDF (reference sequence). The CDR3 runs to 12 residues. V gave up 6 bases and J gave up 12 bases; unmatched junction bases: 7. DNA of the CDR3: TGTGCCACCAGGGTTTCCGGGACAGAACTGTTTTTT. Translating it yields CATRVSGTELFF.

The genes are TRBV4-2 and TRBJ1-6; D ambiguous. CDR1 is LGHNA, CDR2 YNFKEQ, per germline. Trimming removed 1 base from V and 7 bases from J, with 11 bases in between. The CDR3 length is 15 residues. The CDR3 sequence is CASSQGQVVNSPLHF. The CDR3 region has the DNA TGTGCCAGCAGCCAAGGCCAGGTAGTAAATTCACCCCTCCACTTT.

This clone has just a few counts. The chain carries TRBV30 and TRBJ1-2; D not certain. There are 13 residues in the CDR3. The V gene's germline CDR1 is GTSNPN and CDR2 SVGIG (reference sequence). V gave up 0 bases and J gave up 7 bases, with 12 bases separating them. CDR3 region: CAWSVSRDSGYTF. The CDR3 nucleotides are TGTGCCTGGAGTGTATCTCGGGATTCTGGCTACACCTTC.

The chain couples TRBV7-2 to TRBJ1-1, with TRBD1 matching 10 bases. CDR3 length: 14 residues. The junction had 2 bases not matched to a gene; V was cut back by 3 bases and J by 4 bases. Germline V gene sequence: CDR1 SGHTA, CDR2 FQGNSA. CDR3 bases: TGTGCCAGCAGCTTGGGACAGGGGAGCACTGAAGCTTTCTTT. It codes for CASSLGQGSTEAFF. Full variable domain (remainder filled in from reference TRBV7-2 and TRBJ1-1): GAGVSQSPSNKVTEKGKDVELRCDPISGHTALYWYRQSLGQGLEFLIYFQGNSAPDKSGLPSDRFSAERTGGSVSTLTIQRTQQEDSAVYLCASSLGQGSTEAFFGQGTRLTVV.

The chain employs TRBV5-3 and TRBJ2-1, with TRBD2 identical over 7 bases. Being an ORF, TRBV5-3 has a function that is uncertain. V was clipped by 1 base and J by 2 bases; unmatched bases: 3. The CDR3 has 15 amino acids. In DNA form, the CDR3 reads TGTGCCAGAAGCTTGAGGGACTATGCCTACAATGAGCAGTTCTTC. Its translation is CARSLRDYAYNEQFF.

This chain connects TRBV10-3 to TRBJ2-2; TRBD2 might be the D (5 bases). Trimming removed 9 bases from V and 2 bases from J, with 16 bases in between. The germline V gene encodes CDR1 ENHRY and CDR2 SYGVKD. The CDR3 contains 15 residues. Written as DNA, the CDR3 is TGTGCCATTTCCCACGCGGGTACCAACACCGGGGAGCTGTTTTTT. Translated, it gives CAISHAGTNTGELFF.

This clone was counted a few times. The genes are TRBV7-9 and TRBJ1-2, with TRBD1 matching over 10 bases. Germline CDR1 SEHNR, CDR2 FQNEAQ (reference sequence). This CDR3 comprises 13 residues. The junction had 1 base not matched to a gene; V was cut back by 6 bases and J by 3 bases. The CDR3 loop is CASRDRGHYGYTF. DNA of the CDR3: TGTGCCAGCAGAGACAGGGGGCACTATGGCTACACCTTC.

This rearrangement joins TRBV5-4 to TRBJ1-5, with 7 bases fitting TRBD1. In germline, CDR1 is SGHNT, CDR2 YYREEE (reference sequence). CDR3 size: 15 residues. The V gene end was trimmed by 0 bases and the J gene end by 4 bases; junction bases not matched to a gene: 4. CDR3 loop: CASSLDGTANQPQHF. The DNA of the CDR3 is TGTGCCAGCAGCTTGGACGGGACAGCAAATCAGCCCCAGCATTTT.

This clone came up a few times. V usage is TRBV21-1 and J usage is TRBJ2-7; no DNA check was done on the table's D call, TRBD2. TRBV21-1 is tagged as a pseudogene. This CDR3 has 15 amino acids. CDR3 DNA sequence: TGTGCCAGCAGCAAATATCCCGCTAATAGCGACGAGCAGTACTTC. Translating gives CASSKYPANSDEQYF.

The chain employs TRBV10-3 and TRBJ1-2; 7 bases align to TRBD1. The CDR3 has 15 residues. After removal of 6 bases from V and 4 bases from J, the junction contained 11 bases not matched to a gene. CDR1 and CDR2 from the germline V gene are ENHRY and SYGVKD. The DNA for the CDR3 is TGTGCCATCAGCACGGGACAGCAAATCTTCTATGGCTACACCTTC. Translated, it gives CAISTGQQIFYGYTF.

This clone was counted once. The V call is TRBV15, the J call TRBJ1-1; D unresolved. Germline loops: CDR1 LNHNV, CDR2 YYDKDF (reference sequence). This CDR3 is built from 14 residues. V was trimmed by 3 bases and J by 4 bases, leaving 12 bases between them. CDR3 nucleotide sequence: TGTGCCACCAGCAGGGGAGGGCGGGCCACTGAAGCTTTCTTT. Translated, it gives CATSRGGRATEAFF.

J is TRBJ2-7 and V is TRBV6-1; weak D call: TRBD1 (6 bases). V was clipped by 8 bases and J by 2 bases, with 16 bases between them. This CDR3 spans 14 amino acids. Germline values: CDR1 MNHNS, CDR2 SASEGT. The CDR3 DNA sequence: TGTGCCAGCGCCTTTGGACAGCAAACCTACGAGCAGTACTTC. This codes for CASAFGQQTYEQYF.

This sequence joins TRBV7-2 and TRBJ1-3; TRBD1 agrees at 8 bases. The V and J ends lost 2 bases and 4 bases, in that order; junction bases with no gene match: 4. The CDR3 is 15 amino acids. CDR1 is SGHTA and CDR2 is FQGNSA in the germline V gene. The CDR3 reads CASSLQWDRGNTIYF. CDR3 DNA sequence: TGTGCCAGCAGCTTACAATGGGACAGGGGAAACACCATATATTTT.

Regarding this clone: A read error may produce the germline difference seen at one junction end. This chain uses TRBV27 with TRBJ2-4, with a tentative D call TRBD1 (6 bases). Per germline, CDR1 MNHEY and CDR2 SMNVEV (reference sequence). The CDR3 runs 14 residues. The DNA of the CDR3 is TGTGCTAGCAGTTTAATCGCCAGGGGAAACATTCAGTACTTC. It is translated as CASSLIARGNIQYF.

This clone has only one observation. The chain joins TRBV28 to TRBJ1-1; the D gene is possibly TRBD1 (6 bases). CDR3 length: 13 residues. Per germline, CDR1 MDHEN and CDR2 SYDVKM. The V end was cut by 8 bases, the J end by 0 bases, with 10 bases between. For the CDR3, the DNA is TGTGCCAGCGGTACAGGGATGAACACTGAAGCTTTCTTT. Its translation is CASGTGMNTEAFF.

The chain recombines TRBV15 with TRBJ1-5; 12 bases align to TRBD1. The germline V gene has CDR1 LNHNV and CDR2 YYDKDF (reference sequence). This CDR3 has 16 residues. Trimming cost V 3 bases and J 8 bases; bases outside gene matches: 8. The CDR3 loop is CATSRGDRGRVEPQHF. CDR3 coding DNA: TGTGCCACCAGCAGGGGGGACAGGGGGCGGGTGGAGCCCCAGCATTTT. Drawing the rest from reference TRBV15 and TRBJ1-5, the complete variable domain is DAMVIQNPRYQVTQFGKPVTLSCSQTLNHNVMYWYQQKSSQAPKLLFHYYDKDFNNEADTPDNFQSRRPNTSFCFLDIRSPGLGDTAMYLCATSRGDRGRVEPQHFGDGTRLSIL.

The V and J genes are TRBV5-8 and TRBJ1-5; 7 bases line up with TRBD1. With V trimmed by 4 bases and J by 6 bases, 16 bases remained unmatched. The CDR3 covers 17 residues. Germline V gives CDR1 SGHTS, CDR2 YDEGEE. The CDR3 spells CASSQGGGKSIGQPQHF. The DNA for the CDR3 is TGTGCCAGCAGCCAAGGAGGGGGCAAGAGTATTGGTCAGCCCCAGCATTTT.

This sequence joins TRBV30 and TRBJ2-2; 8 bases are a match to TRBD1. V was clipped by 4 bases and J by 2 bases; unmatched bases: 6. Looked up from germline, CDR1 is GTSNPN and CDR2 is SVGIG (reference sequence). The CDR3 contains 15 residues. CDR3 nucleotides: TGTGCCTGGAAGGGGGACAGGAAAAACACCGGGGAGCTGTTTTTT. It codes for CAWKGDRKNTGELFF.

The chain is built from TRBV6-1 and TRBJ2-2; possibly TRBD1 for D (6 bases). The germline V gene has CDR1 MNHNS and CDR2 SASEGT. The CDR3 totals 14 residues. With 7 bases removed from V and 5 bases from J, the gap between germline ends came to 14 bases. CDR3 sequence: CASIGRGGTGELFF. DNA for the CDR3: TGTGCCAGCATAGGCAGGGGTGGAACCGGGGAGCTGTTTTTT.

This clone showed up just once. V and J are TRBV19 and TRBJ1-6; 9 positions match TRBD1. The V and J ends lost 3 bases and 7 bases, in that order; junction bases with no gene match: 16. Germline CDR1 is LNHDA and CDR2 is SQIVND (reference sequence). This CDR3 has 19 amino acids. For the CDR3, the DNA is TGTGCCAGTAGTATCGCGACGGGACAGGGACTGTGGGGGAATTCACCCCTCCACTTT. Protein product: CASSIATGQGLWGNSPLHF.

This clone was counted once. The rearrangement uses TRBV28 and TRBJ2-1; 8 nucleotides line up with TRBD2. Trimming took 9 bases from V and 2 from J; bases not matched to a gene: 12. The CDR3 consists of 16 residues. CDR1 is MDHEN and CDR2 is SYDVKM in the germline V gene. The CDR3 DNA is TGTGCCAGTTATGCTCTCGGGAGGGGCACCTACAATGAGCAGTTCTTC. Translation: CASYALGRGTYNEQFF.

The DNA for the CDR3 is TGTGCCAGCAGCTTAGCGCTAAAAGACTACGAGCAGTACTTC. Encoded protein: CASSLALKDYEQYF. This chain joins TRBV7-9 and TRBJ2-5; D remains ambiguous. The J call may be mistaken, given a closer DNA end match to TRBJ2-7. The CDR3 loop spans 14 amino acids. In germline, CDR1 is SEHNR, CDR2 FQNEAQ (reference sequence).

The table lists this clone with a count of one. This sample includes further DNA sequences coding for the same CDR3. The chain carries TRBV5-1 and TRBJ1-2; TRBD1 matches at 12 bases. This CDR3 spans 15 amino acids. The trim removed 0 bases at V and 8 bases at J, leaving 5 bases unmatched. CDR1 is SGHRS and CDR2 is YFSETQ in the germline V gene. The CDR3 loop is CASSLAGTGGEGYTF. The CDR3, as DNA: TGCGCCAGCAGCTTGGCCGGGACAGGGGGCGAAGGCTACACCTTC.

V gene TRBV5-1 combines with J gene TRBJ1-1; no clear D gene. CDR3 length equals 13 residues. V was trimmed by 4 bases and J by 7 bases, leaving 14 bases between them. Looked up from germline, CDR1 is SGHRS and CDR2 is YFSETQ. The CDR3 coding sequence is TGCGCCAGCAGCCCGGTTGGAGTTTTTGAAGCTTTCTTT. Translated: CASSPVGVFEAFF.